Presented here are 23 T cell receptor beta chains from one specimen sequenced in a study of T cells after yellow fever vaccination. TCRdb fed the 5' RACE reads into MiXCR, producing one record per CDR3 protein. The sample includes under 200,000 distinct CDR3 sequences, approximately 11% of them seen just once. This specimen consisted of CD8+ T cells sorted from PBMCs, obtained 15 days after the yellow fever booster vaccination. The receptors were gathered from a young man who received the YFV17D yellow fever vaccine.

V is TRBV7-9 and J is TRBJ1-6, with 8 bases aligning to TRBD1. CDR1 and CDR2 from the germline V gene are SEHNR and FQNEAQ (reference sequence). J gave up 9 bases and V 5 bases, and 9 bases lay outside the gene matches. The CDR3 totals 15 residues. CDR3 sequence (DNA): TGTGCCAGCAGCGCGGGCAGACAGGGGAGTTCACCCCTCCACTTT. This encodes CASSAGRQGSSPLHF.

This clonotype was seen a few times. This chain joins TRBV6-2 or TRBV6-3 and TRBJ2-2; either TRBD1 or TRBD2 may fit D (5 bases each). Germline V lookup: CDR1 MNHEY, CDR2 SVGEGT. The CDR3 extends over 14 amino acids. V was cut by 5 bases and J by 0 bases, with 7 bases left in between. CDR3 DNA: TGTGCCAGCAGTGAGGGACCGAACACCGGGGAGCTGTTTTTT. Its protein product is CASSEGPNTGELFF.

The chain joins TRBV9 to TRBJ2-4; possibly TRBD2 for D (6 bases). V gave up 3 bases and J gave up 3 bases, with 13 bases separating them. The CDR3 has 15 amino acids. CDR1 and CDR2 (germline): SGDLS, YYNGEE. CDR3 sequence: CASSALAGSKNIQYF. The CDR3 DNA reads TGTGCCAGCAGCGCCCTGGCGGGGAGCAAAAACATTCAGTACTTC.

The J gene is TRBJ2-2, the V gene TRBV7-3; no reliable D call. The CDR3 contains 14 residues. Germline V gene data show CDR1 as SGHTA and CDR2 as FQGTGA. The V end lost 1 base, the J end lost 3 bases, and 6 bases lay between the germline ends. The CDR3 sequence: CASSLIGDTGELFF. CDR3 DNA sequence: TGTGCCAGCAGCTTAATAGGCGACACCGGGGAGCTGTTTTTT.

This clonotype showed up just once. V is TRBV10-3 and J is TRBJ2-3, with 7 positions matching TRBD1. With 5 bases clipped from V and 5 bases from J, the junction kept 13 bases outside the gene matches. This CDR3 comprises 16 residues. Germline assignment: CDR1 ENHRY and CDR2 SYGVKD. The CDR3 loop is CAISLLGLGGGDTQYF. The CDR3 bases are TGTGCCATCAGTCTCCTGGGCTTAGGGGGCGGAGATACGCAGTATTTT.

V and J are TRBV4-2 and TRBJ2-2; weak D call: TRBD2 (6 bases). Germline lookup yields CDR1 LGHNA and CDR2 YNFKEQ. Trimming pared 4 bases from V and 6 bases from J, leaving 21 bases between. The CDR3 extends over 17 amino acids. The CDR3 nucleotides read TGTGCCAGCAGCCCTTGGGGACTCTCAGGATCGGCCGGGGAGCTGTTTTTT. Protein product: CASSPWGLSGSAGELFF.

The table lists this clonotype with a few counts. The chain employs TRBV6-5 and TRBJ2-1; 11 positions agree with TRBD2. V lost 3 bases, J lost 8 bases, and 9 bases stayed unmatched. Germline V lookup: CDR1 MNHEY, CDR2 SVGAGI. The CDR3 loop spans 16 amino acids. The CDR3 loop reads CASSYLRLAGFYEQFF. The CDR3 coding sequence is TGTGCCAGCAGTTATCTCAGACTAGCGGGGTTCTATGAGCAGTTCTTC.

The sample holds many counts of this clonotype. The chain links TRBV27 to TRBJ2-5; 13 nucleotides match TRBD2. The germline V gene has CDR1 MNHEY and CDR2 SMNVEV (reference sequence). This CDR3 is built from 14 residues. V gave up 6 bases and J gave up 5 bases; unmatched junction bases: 3. The CDR3 reads CASSILAGGETQYF. In DNA form, the CDR3 reads TGTGCCAGCAGCATACTAGCGGGGGGGGAGACCCAGTACTTC.

This clonotype was detected many times. Germline and junction disagree at one end, which may indicate a read error. The chain links TRBV7-9 to TRBJ2-3; a possible D gene is TRBD2 (5 bases). The germline V gene encodes CDR1 SEHNR and CDR2 FQNEAQ (reference sequence). The CDR3 is made up of 15 amino acids. The CDR3 loop is CASSLAPASTDTQYF. The CDR3 DNA reads as TGTGCCAGCAGCCTAGCCCCGGCTAGCACAGATACGCAGTATTTT. Combining the CDR3 with reference TRBV7-9 and TRBJ2-3 gives the whole variable domain DTGVSQNPRHKITKRGQNVTFRCDPISEHNRLYWYRQTLGQGPEFLTYFQNEAQLEKSRLLSDRFSAERPKGSFSTLEIQRTEQGDSAMYLCASSLAPASTDTQYFGPGTRLTVL.

This clonotype was seen a handful of times. V usage is TRBV9 and J usage is TRBJ1-2; unclear D gene. Trimming removed 3 bases from V and 2 bases from J, with 17 bases in between. The CDR3 extends over 16 amino acids. Germline V gene lookup returns CDR1 SGDLS and CDR2 YYNGEE. This CDR3 reads CASSGTGKRWNYGYTF. The CDR3 DNA follows: TGTGCCAGCAGCGGAACCGGGAAGAGGTGGAACTATGGCTACACCTTC.

This clonotype has ten or more counts. In DNA form, the CDR3 reads TGTGCCAGTAGTCAACGGGCCGCAGGCGGGCAGTACTTC. It yields the protein CASSQRAAGGQYF. The genes are TRBV19 and TRBJ2-7; D unresolved. The CDR3 spans 13 residues. Germline V gene data show CDR1 as LNHDA and CDR2 as SQIVND (reference sequence). The V end was cut by 5 bases, the J end by 9 bases, with 17 bases between.

The chain employs TRBV7-9 and TRBJ2-1; D possibly corresponds to TRBD2 (5 bases). The CDR3 is 15 residues long. Trimming left V 0 bases short and J 4 bases short, with 10 bases between. In germline, CDR1 is SEHNR, CDR2 FQNEAQ (reference sequence). CDR3 sequence (DNA): TGTGCCAGCAGCTTAGCTTCGGGGATATACAATGAGCAGTTCTTC. Amino acid sequence: CASSLASGIYNEQFF.

This clonotype was seen more than once but under ten times. The chain's CDR3 is CASSLFGTGVNQPQHF. CDR3 nucleotide sequence: TGTGCCAGTAGTCTTTTCGGGACAGGAGTCAATCAGCCCCAGCATTTT. The gene calls are TRBV19 and TRBJ1-5; 8 bases agree with TRBD1. The CDR3 extends over 16 amino acids. J gave up 3 bases and V 5 bases, and 9 bases lay outside the gene matches. Germline V gene lookup returns CDR1 LNHDA and CDR2 SQIVND (reference sequence).

There are a few counts of this clonotype. V gene TRBV28 combines with J gene TRBJ2-7; perhaps D is TRBD1 or TRBD2 (6 bases each). V was trimmed by 6 bases and J by 5 bases, leaving 20 bases between them. Germline V gene lookup returns CDR1 MDHEN and CDR2 SYDVKM. The CDR3 contains 15 residues. This CDR3 reads CASRGDTPGEHEQYV. CDR3 coding DNA: TGTGCCAGCAGGGGGGACACCCCGGGGGAACACGAGCAGTACGTC.

In its sample, this clonotype was seen a few times. This chain connects TRBV7-7 to TRBJ1-1; perhaps TRBD1 as D (5 bases). V lost 5 bases and J lost 1, with 11 bases in between. The CDR3 contains 14 residues. Germline CDR1 is SSHAT and CDR2 is FNYEAQ (reference sequence). CDR3 sequence: CASSPLTENTEAFF. DNA for the CDR3: TGTGCCAGCAGCCCACTGACAGAGAACACTGAAGCTTTCTTT.

This sequence joins TRBV27 and TRBJ1-5; D might be TRBD1 (5 bases). The CDR3 loop spans 14 amino acids. The germline V and J ends were trimmed by 6 bases and 3 bases, with 12 bases remaining between them. The germline V gene encodes CDR1 MNHEY and CDR2 SMNVEV (reference sequence). Here the CDR3 DNA reads TGTGCCAGCAGACCTACAGGTTTCAATCAGCCCCAGCATTTT. Its translation: CASRPTGFNQPQHF.

The gene calls are TRBV10-1 and TRBJ1-2; D possibly corresponds to TRBD1 (5 bases). CDR3 length equals 15 residues. Trimming pared 6 bases from V and 3 bases from J, leaving 17 bases between. From germline, CDR1 is WNHNN and CDR2 SYGVQD (reference sequence). CDR3: CASRTRDRGYYGYTF. In nucleotides, the CDR3 is TGCGCCAGCAGGACCCGGGACCGCGGATACTATGGCTACACCTTC.

The chain joins TRBV4-3 to TRBJ2-7; D ambiguous. Trimming shortened V by 0 bases and J by 3 bases, and 6 bases separated the two germline ends. The CDR3 is 13 residues long. The V gene's germline CDR1 is LGHNA and CDR2 YSLEER. CDR3 in DNA: TGCGCCAGCAGCCAAGACACACACTACGAGCAGTACTTC. This sequence encodes CASSQDTHYEQYF.

The chain joins TRBV6-6 to TRBJ2-5; unclear D gene. Between the trimmed V and J ends, which lost 2 bases and 4 bases, there was a span of 11 bases. CDR1 and CDR2 from the germline V gene are MNHNY and SVGAGI (reference sequence). There are 14 residues in the CDR3. CDR3 sequence (DNA): TGTGCCAGCAGTTACGGCGTGTTGGCAGAGACCCAGTACTTC. It translates to CASSYGVLAETQYF.

This sequence joins TRBV28 and TRBJ1-4; D possibly corresponds to TRBD1 (5 bases). Germline-derived CDR1 and CDR2 are MDHEN and SYDVKM. Trimming stripped 5 bases from V and 4 bases from J, with 14 bases between. The CDR3 contains 15 residues. The CDR3 sequence: CASSLRDGYNEKLFF. The DNA for the CDR3 is TGTGCCAGCAGTCTGAGGGACGGCTATAATGAAAAACTGTTTTTT.

The chain is built from TRBV19 and TRBJ2-3; TRBD1 or TRBD2 may be the D gene (6 bases each). V was trimmed by 5 bases and J by 1 base, leaving 13 bases between them. Germline V lookup: CDR1 LNHDA, CDR2 SQIVND (reference sequence). This CDR3 has 15 amino acids. The CDR3 region is CASSLGGWGTDTQYF. The CDR3 DNA is TGTGCCAGTAGTTTGGGGGGCTGGGGCACAGATACGCAGTATTTT.

This clonotype was counted many times. The J gene is TRBJ1-1, the V gene TRBV7-9; a possible D gene is TRBD1 (5 bases). The CDR3 extends over 12 amino acids. Per germline, CDR1 SEHNR and CDR2 FQNEAQ (reference sequence). V was shortened by 5 bases and J by 7 bases, with 11 bases between the two germline ends. This CDR3 is CASSRATVEAFF. DNA for the CDR3: TGTGCCAGCAGCCGAGCGACAGTTGAAGCTTTCTTT.

The chain is built from TRBV12-3 or TRBV12-4 and TRBJ2-2; TRBD1 matches 8 bases. This CDR3 is 15 amino acids long. Germline trimming cut 4 bases from V and 6 bases from J; bases unmatched to any gene: 7. The CDR3 coding sequence is TGTGCCAGCAGTTCCGACAGGGGCCCCCCCGGGGAGCTGTTTTTT. Its protein product is CASSSDRGPPGELFF.